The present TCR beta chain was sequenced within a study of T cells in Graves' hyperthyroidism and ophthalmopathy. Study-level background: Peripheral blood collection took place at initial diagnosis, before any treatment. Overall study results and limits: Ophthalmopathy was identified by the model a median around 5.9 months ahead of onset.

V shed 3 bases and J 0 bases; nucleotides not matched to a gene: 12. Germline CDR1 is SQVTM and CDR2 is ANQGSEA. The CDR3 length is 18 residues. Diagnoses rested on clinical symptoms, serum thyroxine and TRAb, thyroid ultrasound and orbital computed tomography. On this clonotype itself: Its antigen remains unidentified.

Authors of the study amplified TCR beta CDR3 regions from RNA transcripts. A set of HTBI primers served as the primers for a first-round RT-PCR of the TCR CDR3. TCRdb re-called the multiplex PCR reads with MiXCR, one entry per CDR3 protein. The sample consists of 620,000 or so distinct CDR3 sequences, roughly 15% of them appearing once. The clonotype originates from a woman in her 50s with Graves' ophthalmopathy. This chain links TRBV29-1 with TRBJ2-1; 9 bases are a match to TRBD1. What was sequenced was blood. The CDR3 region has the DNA TGCAGCGTTGAGGTACAGGGGGCGGACGAGGACTCCTACAATGAGCAGTTCTTC. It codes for CSVEVQGADEDSYNEQFF.